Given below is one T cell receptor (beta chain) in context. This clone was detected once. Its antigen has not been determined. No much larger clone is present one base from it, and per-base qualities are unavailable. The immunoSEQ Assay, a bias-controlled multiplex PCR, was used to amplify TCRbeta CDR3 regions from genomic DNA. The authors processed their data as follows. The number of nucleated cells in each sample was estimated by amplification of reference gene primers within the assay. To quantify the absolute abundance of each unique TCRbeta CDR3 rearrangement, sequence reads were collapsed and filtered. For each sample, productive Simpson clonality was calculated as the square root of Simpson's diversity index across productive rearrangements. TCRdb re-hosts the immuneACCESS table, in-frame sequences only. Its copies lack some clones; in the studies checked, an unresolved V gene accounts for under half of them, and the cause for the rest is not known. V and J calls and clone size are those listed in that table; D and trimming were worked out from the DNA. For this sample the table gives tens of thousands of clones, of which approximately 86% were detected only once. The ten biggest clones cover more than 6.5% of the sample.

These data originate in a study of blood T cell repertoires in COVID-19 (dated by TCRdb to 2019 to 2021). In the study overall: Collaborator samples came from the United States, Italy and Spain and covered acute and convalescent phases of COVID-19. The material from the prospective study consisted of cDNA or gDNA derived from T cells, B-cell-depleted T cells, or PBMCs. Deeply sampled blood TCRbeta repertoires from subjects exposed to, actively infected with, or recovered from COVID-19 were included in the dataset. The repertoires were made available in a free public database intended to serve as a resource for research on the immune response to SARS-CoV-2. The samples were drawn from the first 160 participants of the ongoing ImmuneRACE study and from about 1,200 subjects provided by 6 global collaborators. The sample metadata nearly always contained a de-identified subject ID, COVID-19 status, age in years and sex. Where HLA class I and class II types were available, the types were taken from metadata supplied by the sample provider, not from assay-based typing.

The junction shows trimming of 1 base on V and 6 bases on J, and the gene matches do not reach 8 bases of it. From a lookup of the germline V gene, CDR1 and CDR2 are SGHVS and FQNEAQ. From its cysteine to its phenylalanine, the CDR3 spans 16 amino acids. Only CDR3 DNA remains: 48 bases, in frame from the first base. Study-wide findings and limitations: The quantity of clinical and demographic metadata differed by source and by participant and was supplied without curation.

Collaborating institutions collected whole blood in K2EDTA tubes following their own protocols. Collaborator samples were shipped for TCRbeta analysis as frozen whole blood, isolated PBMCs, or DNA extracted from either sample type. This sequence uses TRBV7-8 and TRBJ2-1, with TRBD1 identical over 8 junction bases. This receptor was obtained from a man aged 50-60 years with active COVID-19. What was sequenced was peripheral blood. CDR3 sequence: CASSLGVWQGANEQFF. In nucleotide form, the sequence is TGTGCCAGCAGCTTAGGGGTTTGGCAGGGGGCCAATGAGCAGTTCTTC.